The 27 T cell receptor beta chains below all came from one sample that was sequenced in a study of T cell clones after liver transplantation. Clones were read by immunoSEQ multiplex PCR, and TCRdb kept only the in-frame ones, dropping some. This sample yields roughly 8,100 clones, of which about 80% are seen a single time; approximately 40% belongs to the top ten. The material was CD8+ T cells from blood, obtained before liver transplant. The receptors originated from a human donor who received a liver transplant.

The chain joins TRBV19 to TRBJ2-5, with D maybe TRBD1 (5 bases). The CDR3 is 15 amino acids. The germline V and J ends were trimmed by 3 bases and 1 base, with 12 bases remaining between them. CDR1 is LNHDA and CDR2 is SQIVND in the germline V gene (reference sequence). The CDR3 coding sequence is TGTGCCAGTAGTATCCTAGACAGCCCCCAAGAGACCCAGTACTTC. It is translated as CASSILDSPQETQYF.

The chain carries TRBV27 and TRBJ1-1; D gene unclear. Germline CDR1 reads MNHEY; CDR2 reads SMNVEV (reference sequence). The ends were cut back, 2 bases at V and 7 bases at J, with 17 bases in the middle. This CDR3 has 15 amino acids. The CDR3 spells CASSLGAGSYYEAFF. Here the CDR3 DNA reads TGTGCCAGCAGTTTAGGTGCAGGCAGCTATTATGAAGCTTTCTTT.

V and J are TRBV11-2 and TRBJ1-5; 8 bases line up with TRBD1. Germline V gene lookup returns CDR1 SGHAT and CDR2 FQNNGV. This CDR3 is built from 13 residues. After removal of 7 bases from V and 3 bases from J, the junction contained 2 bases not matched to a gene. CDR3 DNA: TGTGCCAGCAACAGGGGGTTCAATCAGCCCCAGCATTTT. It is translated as CASNRGFNQPQHF.

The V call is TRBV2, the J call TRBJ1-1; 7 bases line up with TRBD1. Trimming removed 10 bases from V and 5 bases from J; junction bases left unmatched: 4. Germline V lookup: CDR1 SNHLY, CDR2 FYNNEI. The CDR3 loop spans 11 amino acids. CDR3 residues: CATEGATEAFF. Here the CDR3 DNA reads TGTGCCACCGAGGGGGCTACTGAAGCTTTCTTT.

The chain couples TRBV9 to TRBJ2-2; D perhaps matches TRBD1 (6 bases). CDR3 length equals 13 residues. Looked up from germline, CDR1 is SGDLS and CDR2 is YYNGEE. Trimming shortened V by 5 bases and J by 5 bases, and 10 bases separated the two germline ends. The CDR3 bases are TGTGCCAGCAGAGGGGGTGGTACCGGGGAGCTGTTTTTT. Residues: CASRGGGTGELFF.

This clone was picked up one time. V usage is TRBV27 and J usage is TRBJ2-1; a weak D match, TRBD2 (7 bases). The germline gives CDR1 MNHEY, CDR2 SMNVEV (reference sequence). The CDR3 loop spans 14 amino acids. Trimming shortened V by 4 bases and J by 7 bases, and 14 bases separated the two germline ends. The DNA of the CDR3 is TGTGCCAGCAGTTCCCTGGCGGGGGCAAATGAGCAGTTCTTC. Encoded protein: CASSSLAGANEQFF.

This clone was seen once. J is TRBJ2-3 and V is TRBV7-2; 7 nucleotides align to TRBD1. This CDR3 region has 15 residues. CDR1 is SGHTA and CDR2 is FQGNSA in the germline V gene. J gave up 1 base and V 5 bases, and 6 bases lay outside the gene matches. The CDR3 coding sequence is TGTGCCAGCAGCCTCAGGGGGAGCGGCACAGATACGCAGTATTTT. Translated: CASSLRGSGTDTQYF.

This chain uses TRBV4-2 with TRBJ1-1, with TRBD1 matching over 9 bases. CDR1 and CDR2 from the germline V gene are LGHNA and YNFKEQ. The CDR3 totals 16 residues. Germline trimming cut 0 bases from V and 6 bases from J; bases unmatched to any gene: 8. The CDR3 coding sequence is TGTGCCAGCAGCCAAGAAAGGGACAGGGAGGTCCCTGAAGCTTTCTTT. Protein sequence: CASSQERDREVPEAFF.

In nucleotides, the CDR3 is TGTGCCAGCAGCCCAGGGGTGTGGGCCTCCTACGAGCAGTACTTC. Its protein product is CASSPGVWASYEQYF. The chain employs TRBV9 and TRBJ2-5; TRBD1 is a possible D gene (6 bases). The end of the DNA fits TRBJ2-7 better, so the J call may be wrong. The CDR3 is 15 amino acids. Germline CDR1 is SGDLS and CDR2 is YYNGEE.

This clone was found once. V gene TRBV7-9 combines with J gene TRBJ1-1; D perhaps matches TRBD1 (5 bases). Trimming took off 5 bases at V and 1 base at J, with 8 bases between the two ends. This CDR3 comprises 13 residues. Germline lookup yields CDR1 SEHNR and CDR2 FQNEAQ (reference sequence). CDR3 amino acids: CASSLGQNTEAFF. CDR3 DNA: TGTGCCAGCAGCCTTGGACAGAACACTGAAGCTTTCTTT.

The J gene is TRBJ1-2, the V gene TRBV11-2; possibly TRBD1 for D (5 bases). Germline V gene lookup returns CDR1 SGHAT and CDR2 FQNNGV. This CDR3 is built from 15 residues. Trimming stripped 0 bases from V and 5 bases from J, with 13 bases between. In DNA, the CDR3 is TGTGCCAGCAGCTTAGATCTGTCAGGGCGTTATGGCTACACCTTC. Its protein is CASSLDLSGRYGYTF.

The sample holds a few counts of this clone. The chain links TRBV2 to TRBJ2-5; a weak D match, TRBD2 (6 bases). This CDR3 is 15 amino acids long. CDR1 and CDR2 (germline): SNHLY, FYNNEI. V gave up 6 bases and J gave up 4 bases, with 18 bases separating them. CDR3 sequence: CASSIETSNTETQYF. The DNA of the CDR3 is TGTGCCAGCAGCATTGAGACTAGTAACACAGAGACCCAGTACTTC.

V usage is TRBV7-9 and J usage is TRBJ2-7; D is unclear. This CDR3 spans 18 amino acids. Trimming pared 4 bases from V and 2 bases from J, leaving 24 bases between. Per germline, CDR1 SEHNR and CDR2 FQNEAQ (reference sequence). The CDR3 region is CASSSSNFDTRHTYEQYF. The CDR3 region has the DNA TGTGCCAGCAGCTCTTCTAACTTTGACACTCGACACACCTACGAGCAGTACTTC.

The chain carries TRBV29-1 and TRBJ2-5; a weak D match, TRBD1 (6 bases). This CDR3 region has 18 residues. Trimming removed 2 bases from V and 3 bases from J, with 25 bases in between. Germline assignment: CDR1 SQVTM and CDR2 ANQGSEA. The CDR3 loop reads CSVEFLLGQGRREETQYF. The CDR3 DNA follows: TGCAGCGTTGAATTCCTCCTTGGGCAGGGGAGAAGGGAAGAGACCCAGTACTTC. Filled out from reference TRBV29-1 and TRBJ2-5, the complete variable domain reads SAVISQKPSRDICQRGTSLTIQCQVDSQVTMMFWYRQQPGQSLTLIATANQGSEATYESGFVIDKFPISRPNLTFSTLTVSNMSPEDSSIYLCSVEFLLGQGRREETQYFGPGTRLLVL.

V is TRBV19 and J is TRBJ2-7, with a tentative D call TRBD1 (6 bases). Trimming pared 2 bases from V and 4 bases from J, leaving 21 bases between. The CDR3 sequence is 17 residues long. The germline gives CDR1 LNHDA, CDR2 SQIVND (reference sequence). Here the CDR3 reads CASSIYSVRGGTYEQYF. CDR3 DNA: TGTGCCAGTAGTATATATTCCGTGAGAGGGGGTACGTACGAGCAGTACTTC.

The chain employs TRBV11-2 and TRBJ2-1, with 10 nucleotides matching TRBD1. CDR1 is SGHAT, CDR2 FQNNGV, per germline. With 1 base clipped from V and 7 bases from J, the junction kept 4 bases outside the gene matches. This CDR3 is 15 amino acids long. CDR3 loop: CASSLARTGGNEQFF. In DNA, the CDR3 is TGTGCCAGCAGCTTAGCCCGGACAGGGGGAAATGAGCAGTTCTTC.

CDR3 bases: TGTGCCAGTAGTTATCGAGGGGAGCAGTACTTC. Its protein is CASSYRGEQYF. The chain links TRBV19 to TRBJ2-7; a possible D gene is TRBD2 (5 bases). The CDR3 sequence is 11 residues long. Germline lookup yields CDR1 LNHDA and CDR2 SQIVND (reference sequence). The germline V and J ends were trimmed by 5 bases and 7 bases, with 9 bases remaining between them. Full variable domain (remainder filled in from reference TRBV19 and TRBJ2-7): DGGITQSPKYLFRKEGQNVTLSCEQNLNHDAMYWYRQDPGQGLRLIYYSQIVNDFQKGDIAEGYSVSREKKESFPLTVTSAQKNPTAFYLCASSYRGEQYFGPGTRLTVT.

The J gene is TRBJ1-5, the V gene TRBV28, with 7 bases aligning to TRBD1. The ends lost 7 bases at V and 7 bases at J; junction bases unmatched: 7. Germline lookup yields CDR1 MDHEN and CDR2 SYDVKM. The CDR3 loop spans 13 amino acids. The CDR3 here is CASTLQGLQPQHF. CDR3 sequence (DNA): TGTGCCAGCACTCTACAGGGGTTACAGCCCCAGCATTTT.

The CDR3 spells CASSQEVGVVGEQYF. CDR3 DNA sequence: TGTGCCAGCAGCCAAGAGGTAGGGGTCGTTGGCGAGCAGTACTTC. This chain joins TRBV4-2 and TRBJ2-7, with a possible D match to TRBD1 (5 bases). Germline V CDR1 and CDR2: LGHNA, YNFKEQ. Deletions cut 0 bases from V and 6 bases from J, with 15 bases between. CDR3 length: 15 amino acids.

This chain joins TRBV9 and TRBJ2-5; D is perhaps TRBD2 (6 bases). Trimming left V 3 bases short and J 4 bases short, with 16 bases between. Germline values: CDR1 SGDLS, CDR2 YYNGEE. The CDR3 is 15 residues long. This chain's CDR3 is CASSAGTRRGETQYF. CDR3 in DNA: TGTGCCAGCAGCGCGGGGACCCGGCGGGGAGAGACCCAGTACTTC. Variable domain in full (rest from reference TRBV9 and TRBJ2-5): DSGVTQTPKHLITATGQRVTLRCSPRSGDLSVYWYQQSLDQGLQFLIQYYNGEERAKGNILERFSAQQFPDLHSELNLSSLELGDSALYFCASSAGTRRGETQYFGPGTRLLVL.

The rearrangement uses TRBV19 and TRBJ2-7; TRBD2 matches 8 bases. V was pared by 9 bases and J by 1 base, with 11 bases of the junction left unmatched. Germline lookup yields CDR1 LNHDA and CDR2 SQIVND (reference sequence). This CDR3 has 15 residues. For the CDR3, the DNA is TGTGCCAGCCAGAACGGGGGGGGGACATCCTACGAGCAGTACTTC. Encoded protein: CASQNGGGTSYEQYF. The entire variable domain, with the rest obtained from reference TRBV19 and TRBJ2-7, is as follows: DGGITQSPKYLFRKEGQNVTLSCEQNLNHDAMYWYRQDPGQGLRLIYYSQIVNDFQKGDIAEGYSVSREKKESFPLTVTSAQKNPTAFYLCASQNGGGTSYEQYFGPGTRLTVT.

CDR3 in DNA: TGTGCCAGCAGTGGCGGACTTATATTCTCCTACAATGAGCAGTTCTTC. This codes for CASSGGLIFSYNEQFF. This chain connects TRBV6-1 to TRBJ2-1; the D gene is possibly TRBD2 (5 bases). The ends were cut back, 4 bases at V and 0 bases at J, with 13 bases in the middle. The CDR3 totals 16 residues. Per germline, CDR1 MNHNS and CDR2 SASEGT.

CDR3 protein: CASSDRAGVTGELFF. The CDR3 DNA reads as TGTGCCAGCAGTGACCGAGCGGGGGTCACCGGGGAGCTGTTTTTT. The genes are TRBV6-4 and TRBJ2-2, with 8 bases lining up with TRBD2. In germline, CDR1 is MRHNA, CDR2 SNTAGT. The junction had 3 bases not matched to a gene; V was cut back by 2 bases and J by 4 bases. The CDR3 is 15 residues long.

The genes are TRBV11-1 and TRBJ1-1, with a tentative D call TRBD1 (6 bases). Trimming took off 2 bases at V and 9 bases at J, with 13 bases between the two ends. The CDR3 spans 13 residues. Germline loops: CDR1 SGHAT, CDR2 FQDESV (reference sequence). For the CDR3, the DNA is TGTGCCAGCAGCTTATTACAGGGTCATAAAGCTTTCTTT. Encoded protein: CASSLLQGHKAFF.

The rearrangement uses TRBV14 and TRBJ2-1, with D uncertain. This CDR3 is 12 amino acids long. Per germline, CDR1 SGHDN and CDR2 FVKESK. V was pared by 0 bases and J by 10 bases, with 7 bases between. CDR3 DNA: TGTGCCAGCAGCCAAGAGGTGGCAGAGCAGTTCTTC. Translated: CASSQEVAEQFF.

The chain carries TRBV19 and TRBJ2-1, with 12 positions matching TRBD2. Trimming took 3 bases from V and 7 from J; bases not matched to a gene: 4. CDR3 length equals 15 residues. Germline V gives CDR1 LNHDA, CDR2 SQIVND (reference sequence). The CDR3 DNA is TGTGCCAGTAGTATCCTAGGACTAGCGGGAAATGAGCAGTTCTTC. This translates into CASSILGLAGNEQFF.

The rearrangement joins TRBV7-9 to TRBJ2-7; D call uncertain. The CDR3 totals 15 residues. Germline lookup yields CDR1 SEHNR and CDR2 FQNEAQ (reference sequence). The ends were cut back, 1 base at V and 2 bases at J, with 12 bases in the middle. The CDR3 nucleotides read TGTGCCAGCAGCTTAGGAGGCCGGATCGCCTACGAGCAGTACTTC. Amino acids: CASSLGGRIAYEQYF.